The T cell receptor (beta chain) under discussion was sequenced for a study of cytomegalovirus exposure and HLA in healthy donors. Study results and limitations: A later analysis showed that HLA-associated TCR beta chains had undergone more clonal expansion than equally common others. Earlier analysis looked at TCR beta V segments, and most were productive about 87% or about 30% of the time.

For this clone: Its cognate antigen is unknown.

CDR1 is SEHNR, CDR2 FQNEAQ, per germline (reference sequence). The CDR3 is made up of 14 amino acids. Trimming cost V 2 bases and J 9 bases; bases outside gene matches: 7. The PCR ran on 60 Vbeta and 13 Jbeta primers. TCRdb keeps only in-frame clones here, not all; method: immunoSEQ multiplex PCR. The repertoire holds fewer than 200,000 clones, with about 85% as singletons. The chain recombines TRBV7-9 with TRBJ2-1; TRBD2 matches 7 bases. The specimen sequenced was PBMCs. The clonotype was recovered from a man younger than 40 in good health and CMV-seropositive. The CDR3 DNA reads TGTGCCAGCAGCTTACTAGCGGACACTGGTGAGCAGTTCTTC. It codes for CASSLLADTGEQFF.